This T cell receptor (beta chain) was captured by sequencing in a study of CD8 T cells in ankylosing spondylitis. General study results and limits: Researchers report that disease-linked clones proved CD8+ and relatively rare in peripheral blood. Characteristic, it appeared, of ankylosing spondylitis blood was a TCR beta motif of fewer than 10 highly homologous variants.

This clonotype came up a few times. Its cognate antigen is unknown. Trimming removed 4 bases from V and 0 bases from J; junction bases left unmatched: 6. Germline CDR1 reads LGHDT; CDR2 reads YNNKEL (reference sequence). The CDR3 has 15 residues. TCRdb redid the calling of the 5' RACE reads with MiXCR, one entry per CDR3 protein. The table lists roughly 370,000 distinct CDR3 sequences, about a fifth of them singletons. The chain carries TRBV3-1 and TRBJ2-7; 7 bases are a match to TRBD2. This clonotype was obtained from a male donor with ankylosing spondylitis. Sequencing was carried out using blood, either unsorted or a sorted T cell fraction (not recorded which). The DNA of the CDR3 is TGTGCCAGCAGCCCACTAGCGCGCCACTCCTACGAGCAGTACTTC. It specifies CASSPLARHSYEQYF.